The T cell receptor beta chain described here comes from a study of blood T cell repertoires in COVID-19. Per the authors' pipeline: Scientists estimated how many nucleated cells there were by amplifying reference gene primers. This table comes from immunoSEQ multiplex PCR, and its TCRdb copy is limited to in-frame clones, with some not included. V and J calls and clone size are copied from that table; D and trimming were computed from the DNA. Counted here are over 300,000 clones, approximately 90% occurring once; the ten biggest clones make up approximately 0.96%. This clone has only one observation. Per germline, CDR1 MGHRA and CDR2 YSYEKL. Trimming stripped 3 bases from V and 1 base from J, with 12 bases between. This CDR3 has 15 residues.

The sequenced material came from PBMCs or T cells enriched from blood (not recorded which). The sequence was obtained from a woman aged 25-40 years with acute COVID-19. The V call is TRBV4-1, the J call TRBJ1-2; the D gene is possibly TRBD1 (6 bases). The DNA for the CDR3 is TGCGCCAGCAGCCACCCGGACAGCCTTAACTATGGCTACACCTTC. It encodes CASSHPDSLNYGYTF.